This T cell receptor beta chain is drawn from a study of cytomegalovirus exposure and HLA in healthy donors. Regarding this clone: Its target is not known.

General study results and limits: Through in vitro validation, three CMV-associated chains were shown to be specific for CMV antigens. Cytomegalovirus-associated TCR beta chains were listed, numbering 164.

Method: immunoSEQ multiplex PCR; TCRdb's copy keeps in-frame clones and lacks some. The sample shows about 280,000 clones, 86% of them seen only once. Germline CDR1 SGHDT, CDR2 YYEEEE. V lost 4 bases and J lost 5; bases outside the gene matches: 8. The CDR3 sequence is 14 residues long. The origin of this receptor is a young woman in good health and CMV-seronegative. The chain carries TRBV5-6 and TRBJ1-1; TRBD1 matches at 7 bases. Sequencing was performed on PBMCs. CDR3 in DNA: TGTGCCAGCAGCCCAATAGGGGGCAAGACTGAAGCTTTCTTT. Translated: CASSPIGGKTEAFF.